Shown below are 9 T cell receptor beta chains from a single sample sequenced in a study of blood T cells in healthy people across ages. A J-beta primer mix and a sample-barcoded 5' primer were used in a second PCR of roughly 6 to 12 cycles. TCRdb re-analysed the 5' RACE reads in MiXCR, keeping a single row per CDR3 protein. Among about 650,000 distinct CDR3 sequences listed, more than 45% were seen once. What was sequenced was blood. These receptors originate from a woman of 80 years or more in good health.

Only a few counts were recorded for this clonotype. V usage is TRBV5-1 and J usage is TRBJ1-1; possibly TRBD1 for D (6 bases). Germline CDR1 SGHRS, CDR2 YFSETQ. This CDR3 is 13 amino acids long. V was pared by 7 bases and J by 11 bases, with 21 bases between. The DNA for the CDR3 is TGCGCCAGCTCCCCCAGCCAGGGGAGGGAGGCTTTCTTT. The encoded protein is CASSPSQGREAFF.

The gene calls are TRBV6-5 and TRBJ1-1; the match to TRBD1 covers 9 bases. There are 19 residues in the CDR3. Trimming cost V 2 bases and J 3 bases; bases outside gene matches: 16. Germline V gives CDR1 MNHEY, CDR2 SVGAGI. CDR3 nucleotide sequence: TGTGCCAGCAGTTACGCCCGAACTAGGTTGGGGGACAGGGACACTGAAGCTTTCTTT. Protein sequence: CASSYARTRLGDRDTEAFF.

J is TRBJ2-5 and V is TRBV5-1, with a tentative D call TRBD2 (6 bases). Germline V gives CDR1 SGHRS, CDR2 YFSETQ. The CDR3 length is 14 residues. Trimming pared 0 bases from V and 11 bases from J, leaving 17 bases between. The CDR3 DNA follows: TGCGCCAGCAGCTTGGCGCCTCCTCAACGGGAGCAGTACTTC. It codes for CASSLAPPQREQYF.

This clonotype occurred many times. The CDR3 here is CASSQDATRRQETQYF. CDR3 DNA: TGTGCCAGCAGCCAAGACGCGACTAGGCGCCAAGAGACCCAGTACTTC. The V gene is TRBV4-2, the J gene TRBJ2-5; D might be TRBD2 (6 bases). Germline V gene lookup returns CDR1 LGHNA and CDR2 YNFKEQ. Trimming took 0 bases from V and 1 from J, leaving 12 bases between them. The CDR3 has 16 residues.

The chain employs TRBV7-3 and TRBJ2-3; D perhaps matches TRBD2 (5 bases). The CDR3 consists of 18 residues. Germline values: CDR1 SGHTA, CDR2 FQGTGA. V shed 2 bases and J shed 3 bases, with 21 bases lying between them. The CDR3 nucleotides read TGTGCCAGCAGCTTAGGGTATACACGTCGGGGAATAACAGATACGCAGTATTTT. This translates into CASSLGYTRRGITDTQYF. The complete variable domain, with remaining parts taken from reference TRBV7-3 and TRBJ2-3, reads GAGVSQTPSNKVTEKGKYVELRCDPISGHTALYWYRQSLGQGPEFLIYFQGTGAADDSGLPNDRFFAVRPEGSVSTLKIQRTERGDSAVYLCASSLGYTRRGITDTQYFGPGTRLTVL.

This clonotype was observed a handful of times. This rearrangement joins TRBV7-2 to TRBJ1-6; D may be TRBD1 (6 bases). The germline CDR1 and CDR2 sequences are SGHTA and FQGNSA. The CDR3 totals 12 residues. Trimming shortened V by 4 bases and J by 18 bases, and 16 bases separated the two germline ends. The CDR3 reads CASSSSTGSSHF. CDR3 nucleotides: TGTGCCAGCAGCTCTTCGACAGGCTCCAGCCACTTT.

This rearrangement joins TRBV4-1 to TRBJ2-7; possible D gene TRBD1, 6 bases. The V gene lost 6 bases and the J gene lost 6 bases, with 21 bases spanning the gap. There are 15 residues in the CDR3. Germline lookup yields CDR1 MGHRA and CDR2 YSYEKL. CDR3 amino acids: CASSWDISDGREQYF. CDR3 DNA: TGCGCCAGCAGTTGGGACATCTCCGACGGGCGCGAGCAGTACTTC.

The V and J genes are TRBV28 and TRBJ2-1, with TRBD1 as a possible D gene (5 bases). V was trimmed by 5 bases and J by 6 bases, leaving 23 bases between them. The CDR3 sequence is 17 residues long. Germline CDR1 is MDHEN and CDR2 is SYDVKM. CDR3 residues: CASSPPAMKQDPNEQFF. The CDR3 coding sequence is TGTGCCAGCAGTCCCCCTGCCATGAAACAGGACCCCAATGAGCAGTTCTTC.

With regard to this clonotype: The junction and the germline gene differ at one end; a read error may be behind it. This rearrangement joins TRBV10-3 to TRBJ2-2; no firm D call. The CDR3 runs 15 residues. Germline values: CDR1 ENHRY, CDR2 SYGVKD. This CDR3 is CAISVGGPNIGELFF. CDR3 nucleotide sequence: TGTGCCATCAGTGTGGGCGGACCGAACATCGGGGAGCTGTTTTTT.